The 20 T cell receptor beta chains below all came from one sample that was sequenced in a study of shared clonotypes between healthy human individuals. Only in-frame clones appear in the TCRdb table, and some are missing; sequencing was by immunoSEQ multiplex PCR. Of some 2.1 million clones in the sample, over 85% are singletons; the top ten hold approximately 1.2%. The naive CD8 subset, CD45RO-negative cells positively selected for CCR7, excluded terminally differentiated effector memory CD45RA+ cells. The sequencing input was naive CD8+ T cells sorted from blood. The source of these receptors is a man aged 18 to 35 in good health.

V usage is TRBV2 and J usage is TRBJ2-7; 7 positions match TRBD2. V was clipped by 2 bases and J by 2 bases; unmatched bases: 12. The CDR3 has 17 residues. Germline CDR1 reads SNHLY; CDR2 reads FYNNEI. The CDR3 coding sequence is TGTGCCAGCAGTGAAATCCAGAACGGCGCGGGAGCCTACGAGCAGTACTTC. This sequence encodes CASSEIQNGAGAYEQYF. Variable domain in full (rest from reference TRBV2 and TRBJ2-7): EPEVTQTPSHQVTQMGQEVILRCVPISNHLYFYWYRQILGQKVEFLVSFYNNEISEKSEIFDDQFSVERPDGSNFTLKIRSTKLEDSAMYFCASSEIQNGAGAYEQYFGPGTRLTVT.

The CDR3, as DNA: TGTGCCAGCAGTTCACTACAGGGAATTGGCGAGCAGTACTTC. Amino acid sequence: CASSSLQGIGEQYF. The chain employs TRBV28 and TRBJ2-5, with D maybe TRBD1 (6 bases). The end of the DNA aligns better with TRBJ2-7, so the J call may be wrong. There are 14 residues in the CDR3. Germline CDR1 and CDR2: MDHEN and SYDVKM.

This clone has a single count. The CDR3 sequence: CASSHQGADEYF. CDR3 nucleotide sequence: TGTGCCAGCAGTCACCAGGGGGCGGATGAGTACTTC. V and J are TRBV28 and TRBJ2-7, with 8 bases matching TRBD1. The J segment lost 11 bases and the V segment lost 5 bases, leaving 8 bases of the junction unmatched. The V gene's germline CDR1 is MDHEN and CDR2 SYDVKM. The CDR3 is made up of 12 amino acids. Complete variable domain (other parts from reference TRBV28 and TRBJ2-7): DVKVTQSSRYLVKRTGEKVFLECVQDMDHENMFWYRQDPGLGLRLIYFSYDVKMKEKGDIPEGYSVSREKKERFSLILESASTNQTSMYLCASSHQGADEYFGPGTRLTVT.

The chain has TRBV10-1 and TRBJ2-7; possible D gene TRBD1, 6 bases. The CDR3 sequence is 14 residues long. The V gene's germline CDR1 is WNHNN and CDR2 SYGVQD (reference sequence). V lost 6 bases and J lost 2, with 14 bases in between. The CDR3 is CASSPGHTTYEQYF. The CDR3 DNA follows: TGCGCCAGCAGCCCGGGACACACGACCTACGAGCAGTACTTC.

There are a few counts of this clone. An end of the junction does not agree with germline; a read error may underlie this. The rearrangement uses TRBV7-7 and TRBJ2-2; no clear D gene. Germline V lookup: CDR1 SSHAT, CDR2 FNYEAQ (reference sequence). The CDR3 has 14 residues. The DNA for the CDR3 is TGTGCTAGCAGTTATACACCAGAGACCGGGGAGCTGTTTTTT. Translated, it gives CASSYTPETGELFF. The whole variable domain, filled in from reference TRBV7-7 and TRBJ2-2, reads GAGVSQSPRYKVTKRGQDVTLRCDPISSHATLYWYQQALGQGPEFLTYFNYEAQPDKSGLPSDRFSAERPEGSISTLTIQRTEQRDSAMYRCASSYTPETGELFFGEGSRLTVL.

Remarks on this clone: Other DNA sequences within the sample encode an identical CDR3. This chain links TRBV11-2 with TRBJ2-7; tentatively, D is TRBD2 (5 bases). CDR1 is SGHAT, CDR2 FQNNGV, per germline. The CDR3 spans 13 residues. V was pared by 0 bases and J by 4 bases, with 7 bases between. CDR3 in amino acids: CASSLDRGYEQYF. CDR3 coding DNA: TGTGCCAGCAGCTTAGATCGAGGGTACGAGCAGTACTTC.

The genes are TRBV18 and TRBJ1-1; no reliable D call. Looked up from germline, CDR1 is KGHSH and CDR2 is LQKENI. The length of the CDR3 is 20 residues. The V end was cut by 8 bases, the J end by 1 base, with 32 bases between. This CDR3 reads CASPILKGTLPLSGNTEAFF. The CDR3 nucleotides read TGTGCCAGCCCCATTTTGAAGGGTACCCTTCCCCTTTCGGGGAACACTGAAGCTTTCTTT.

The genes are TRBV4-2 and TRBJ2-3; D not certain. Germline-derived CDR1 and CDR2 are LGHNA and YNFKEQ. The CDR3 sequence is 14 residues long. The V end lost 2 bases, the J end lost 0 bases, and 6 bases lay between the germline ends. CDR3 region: CASSQLGSTDTQYF. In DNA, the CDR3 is TGTGCCAGCAGCCAATTAGGTAGCACAGATACGCAGTATTTT.

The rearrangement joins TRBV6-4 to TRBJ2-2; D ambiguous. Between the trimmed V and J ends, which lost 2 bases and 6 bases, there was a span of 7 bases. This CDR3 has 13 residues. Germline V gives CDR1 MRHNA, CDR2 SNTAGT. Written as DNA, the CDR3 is TGTGCCAGCAGTGACCCCATCTCCGGGGAGCTGTTTTTT. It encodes CASSDPISGELFF.

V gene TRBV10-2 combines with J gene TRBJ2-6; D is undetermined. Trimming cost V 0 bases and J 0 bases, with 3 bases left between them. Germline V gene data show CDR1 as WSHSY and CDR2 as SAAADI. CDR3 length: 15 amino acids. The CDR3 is CASSESRSGANVLTF. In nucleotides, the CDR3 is TGCGCCAGCAGTGAGTCCCGCTCTGGGGCCAACGTCCTGACTTTC.

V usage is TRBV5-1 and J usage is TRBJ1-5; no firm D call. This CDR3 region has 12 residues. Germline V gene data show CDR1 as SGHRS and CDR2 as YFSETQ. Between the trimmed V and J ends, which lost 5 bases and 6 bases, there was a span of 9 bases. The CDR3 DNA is TGCGCCAGCAGGATGGAGGTTCAGCCCCAGCATTTT. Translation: CASRMEVQPQHF.

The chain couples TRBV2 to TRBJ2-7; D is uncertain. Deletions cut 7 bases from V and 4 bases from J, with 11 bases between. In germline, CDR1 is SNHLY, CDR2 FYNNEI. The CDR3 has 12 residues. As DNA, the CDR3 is TGTGCCAGCACTGATCGGTATTACGAGCAGTACTTC. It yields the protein CASTDRYYEQYF.

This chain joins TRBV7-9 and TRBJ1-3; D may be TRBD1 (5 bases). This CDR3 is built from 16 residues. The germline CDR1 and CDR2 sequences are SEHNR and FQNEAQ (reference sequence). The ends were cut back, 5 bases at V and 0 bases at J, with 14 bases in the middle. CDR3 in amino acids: CASSATRESSGNTIYF. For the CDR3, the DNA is TGTGCCAGCAGCGCGACCAGGGAAAGCTCTGGAAACACCATATATTTT.

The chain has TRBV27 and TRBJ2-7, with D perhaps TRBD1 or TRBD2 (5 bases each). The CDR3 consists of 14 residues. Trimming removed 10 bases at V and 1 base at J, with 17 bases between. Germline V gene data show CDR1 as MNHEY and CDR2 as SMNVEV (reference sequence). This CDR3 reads CATRIEGPSYEQYF. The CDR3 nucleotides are TGTGCCACTAGAATCGAGGGGCCTTCCTACGAGCAGTACTTC.

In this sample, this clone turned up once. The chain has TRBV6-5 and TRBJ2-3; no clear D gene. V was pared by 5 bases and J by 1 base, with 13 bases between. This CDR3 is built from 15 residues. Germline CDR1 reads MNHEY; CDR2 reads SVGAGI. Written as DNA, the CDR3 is TGTGCCAGCAGTGTTTTCGATGCGGGCACAGATACGCAGTATTTT. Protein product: CASSVFDAGTDTQYF.

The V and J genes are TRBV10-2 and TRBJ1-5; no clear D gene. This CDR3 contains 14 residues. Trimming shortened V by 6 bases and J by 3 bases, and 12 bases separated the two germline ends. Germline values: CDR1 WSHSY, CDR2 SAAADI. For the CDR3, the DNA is TGCGCCAGCAGCGAAAGCTCGTTCAATCAGCCCCAGCATTTT. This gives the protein CASSESSFNQPQHF.

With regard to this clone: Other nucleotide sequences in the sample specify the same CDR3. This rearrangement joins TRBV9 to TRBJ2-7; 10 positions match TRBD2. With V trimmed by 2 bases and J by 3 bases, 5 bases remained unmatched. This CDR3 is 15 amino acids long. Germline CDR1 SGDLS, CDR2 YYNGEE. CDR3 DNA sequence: TGTGCCAGCAGCGTGGGGGCTAGCGGGAGCTACGAGCAGTACTTC. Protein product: CASSVGASGSYEQYF.

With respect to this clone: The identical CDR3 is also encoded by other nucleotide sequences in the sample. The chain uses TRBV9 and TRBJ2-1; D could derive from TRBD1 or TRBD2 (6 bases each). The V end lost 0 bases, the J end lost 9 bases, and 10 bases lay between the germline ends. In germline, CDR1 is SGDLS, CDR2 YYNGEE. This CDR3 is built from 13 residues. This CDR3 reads CASSVGGGGEQFF. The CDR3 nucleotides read TGTGCCAGCAGCGTAGGAGGAGGGGGTGAGCAGTTCTTC. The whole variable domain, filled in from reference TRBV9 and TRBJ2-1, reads DSGVTQTPKHLITATGQRVTLRCSPRSGDLSVYWYQQSLDQGLQFLIQYYNGEERAKGNILERFSAQQFPDLHSELNLSSLELGDSALYFCASSVGGGGEQFFGPGTRLTVL.

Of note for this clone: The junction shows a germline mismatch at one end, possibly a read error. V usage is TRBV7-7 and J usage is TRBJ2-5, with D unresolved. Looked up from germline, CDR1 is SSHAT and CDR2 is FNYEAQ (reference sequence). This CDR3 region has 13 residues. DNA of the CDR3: TGTGCTAGCAGCTCCTCCTTCATTGAGGCCCAGTACTTC. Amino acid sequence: CASSSSFIEAQYF.

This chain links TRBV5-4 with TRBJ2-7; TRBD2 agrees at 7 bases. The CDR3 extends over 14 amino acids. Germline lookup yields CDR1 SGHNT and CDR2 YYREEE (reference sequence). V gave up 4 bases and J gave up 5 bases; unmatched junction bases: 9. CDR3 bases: TGTGCCAGCAGCGCGCCTAGCGGAGGCCACGAGCAGTACTTC. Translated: CASSAPSGGHEQYF.